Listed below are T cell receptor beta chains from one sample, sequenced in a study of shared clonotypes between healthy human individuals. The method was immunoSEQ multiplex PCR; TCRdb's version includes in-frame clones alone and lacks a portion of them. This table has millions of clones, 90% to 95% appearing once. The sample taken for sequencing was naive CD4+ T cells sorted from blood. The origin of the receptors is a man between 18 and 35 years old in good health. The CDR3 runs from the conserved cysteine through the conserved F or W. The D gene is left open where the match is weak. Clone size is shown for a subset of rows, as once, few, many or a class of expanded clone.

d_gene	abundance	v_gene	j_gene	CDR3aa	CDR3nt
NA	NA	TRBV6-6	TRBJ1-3	CASSYLRGTGNTIYF	TGTGCCAGCAGTTACCTGAGGGGGACTGGAAACACCATATATTTT
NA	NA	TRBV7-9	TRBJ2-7	CASSPTWTSYEQYF	TGTGCCAGCAGTCCGACTTGGACCTCCTACGAGCAGTACTTC
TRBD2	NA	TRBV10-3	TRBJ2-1	CASRTGTSGGSPQFF	TGTGCCAGCCGGACAGGGACTAGCGGGGGCAGTCCTCAGTTCTTC
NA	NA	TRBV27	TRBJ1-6	CASSFSTGWGSPLHF	TGTGCCAGCAGTTTTAGTACAGGGTGGGGTTCACCCCTCCACTTT
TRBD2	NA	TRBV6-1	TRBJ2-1	CASSEVRTSGNEQFF	TGTGCCAGCAGTGAAGTGCGGACTAGCGGTAATGAGCAGTTCTTC
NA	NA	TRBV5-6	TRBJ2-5	CASSLPGTRKYF	TGTGCCAGCAGCTTACCGGGGACTCGAAAGTACTTC
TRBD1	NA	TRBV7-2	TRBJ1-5	CASSGDRVQPQHF	TGTGCCAGCAGCGGGGACAGGGTTCAGCCCCAGCATTTT
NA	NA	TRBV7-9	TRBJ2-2	CASVRQGGIRNTGELFF	TGTGCCAGCGTGCGACAGGGAGGGATCCGGAACACCGGGGAGCTGTTTTTT
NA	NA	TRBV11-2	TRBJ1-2	CASSRGGGGGYTF	TGTGCCAGCAGCCGTGGAGGGGGTGGTGGCTACACCTTC
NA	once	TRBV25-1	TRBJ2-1	CASSDEVGGNEQFF	TGTGCCAGCAGTGATGAAGTAGGGGGCAATGAGCAGTTCTTC
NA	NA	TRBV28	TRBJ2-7	CASNLDGYEQYF	TGTGCCAGCAATCTGGACGGTTACGAGCAGTACTTC
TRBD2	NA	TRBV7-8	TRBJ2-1	CASSLGGRGSYNEQFF	TGTGCCAGCAGCTTAGGCGGGAGAGGCTCCTACAATGAGCAGTTCTTC
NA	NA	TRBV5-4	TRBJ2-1	CASSLGGASSYNEQFF	TGTGCCAGCAGCTTGGGGGGGGCTAGCTCCTACAATGAGCAGTTCTTC
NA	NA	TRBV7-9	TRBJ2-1	CASSLNRDNEQFF	TGTGCCAGCAGCTTAAATAGGGACAATGAGCAGTTCTTC
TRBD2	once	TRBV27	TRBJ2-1	CASRDGTSGLGEQFF	TGTGCCAGCAGGGATGGGACTAGCGGTTTAGGTGAGCAGTTCTTC
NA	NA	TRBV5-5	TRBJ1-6	CASSLETTTMNSPLHF	TGTGCCAGCAGCTTGGAGACAACAACAATGAATTCACCCCTCCACTTT
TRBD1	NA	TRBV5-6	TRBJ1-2	CASSYPGQVNYGYTF	TGTGCCAGCAGCTATCCGGGACAGGTTAACTATGGCTACACCTTC
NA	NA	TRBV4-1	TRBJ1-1	CASSHNGAQDTEAFF	TGCGCCAGCAGCCATAACGGGGCTCAGGACACTGAAGCTTTCTTT
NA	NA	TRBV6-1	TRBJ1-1	CASSSTGDNTEAFF	TGTGCCAGCAGTTCGACAGGAGATAACACTGAAGCTTTCTTT
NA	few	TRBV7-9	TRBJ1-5	CASSSQGSGNQPQHF	TGTGCCAGCAGCTCCCAGGGGTCGGGCAATCAGCCCCAGCATTTT
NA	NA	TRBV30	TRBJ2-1	CAWSTRDSSYNEQFF	TGTGCCTGGAGTACGCGGGATAGCTCCTACAATGAGCAGTTCTTC
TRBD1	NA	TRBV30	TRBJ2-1	CAWDRGNEQFF	TGTGCCTGGGACAGGGGCAATGAGCAGTTCTTC
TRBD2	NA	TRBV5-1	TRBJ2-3	CASSLLAGGPSDTQYF	TGCGCCAGCAGCTTGCTAGCGGGGGGGCCTTCAGATACGCAGTATTTT
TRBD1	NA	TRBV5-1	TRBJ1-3	CASSLDRGDTIYF	TGCGCCAGCAGCTTGGACAGGGGCGACACCATATATTTT
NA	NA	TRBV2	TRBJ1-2	CASSGKYGYTF	TGTGCCAGCAGTGGCAAATATGGCTACACCTTC
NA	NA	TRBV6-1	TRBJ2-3	CASKLSSSSTDTQYF	TGTGCCAGCAAACTGAGTTCTTCTAGCACAGATACGCAGTATTTT